Listed below are T cell receptor beta chains from one sample, sequenced in a study of blood T cell repertoires in COVID-19. The method was immunoSEQ multiplex PCR; TCRdb's version includes in-frame clones alone and lacks a portion of them. The repertoire consists of about 220,000 clones, with around 84% occurring once and the leading ten covering just under 20%. Sample: peripheral blood. The receptors stem from a man aged 25 to 40 with active or convalescent COVID-19. Each CDR3 is given with its conserved first and last residue. The D gene is left open where the match is weak. Clone size, where shown, is once, few, many, or a class for clones that have expanded.

D gene: NA; V gene: TRBV12-3/TRBV12-4; J gene: TRBJ2-5; clone size: NA; CDR3 protein: CASSLRETQYF; CDR3 DNA: TGTGCCAGCAGTTTGCGGGAGACCCAGTACTTC
D gene: NA; V gene: TRBV5-8; J gene: TRBJ1-2; clone size: NA; CDR3 protein: CASSLGIRTPAEYTF; CDR3 DNA: TGTGCCAGCAGCTTGGGGATCCGGACACCCGCAGAGTACACCTTC
D gene: NA; V gene: TRBV16; J gene: TRBJ2-4; clone size: NA; CDR3 protein: CASSRGLSGGNIQYF; CDR3 DNA: TGTGCCAGCAGCCGGGGGCTTTCGGGTGGAAACATTCAGTACTTC
D gene: TRBD1; V gene: TRBV10-2; J gene: TRBJ1-1; clone size: NA; CDR3 protein: CASSEWAGGSGTEAFF; CDR3 DNA: TGCGCCAGCAGTGAGTGGGCAGGGGGTTCGGGCACTGAAGCTTTCTTT
D gene: NA; V gene: TRBV7-6; J gene: TRBJ1-2; clone size: NA; CDR3 protein: CASSLGQGNYGYTF; CDR3 DNA: TGTGCCAGCAGCTTAGGGCAGGGGAACTATGGCTACACCTTC
D gene: NA; V gene: TRBV4-3; J gene: TRBJ1-3; clone size: NA; CDR3 protein: CASSQTRGTGNTIYF; CDR3 DNA: TGCGCCAGCAGCCAAACGCGGGGGACTGGAAACACCATATATTTT
D gene: TRBD1; V gene: TRBV7-3; J gene: TRBJ2-1; clone size: NA; CDR3 protein: CASSPTGARNEQFF; CDR3 DNA: TGTGCCAGCAGCCCGACAGGGGCGAGGAATGAGCAGTTCTTC
D gene: NA; V gene: TRBV5-1; J gene: TRBJ1-6; clone size: NA; CDR3 protein: CASSLGASSYNSPLHF; CDR3 DNA: TGCGCCAGCAGCTTGGGCGCGAGCTCCTATAATTCACCCCTCCACTTT
D gene: TRBD1; V gene: TRBV27; J gene: TRBJ1-5; clone size: NA; CDR3 protein: CATKQGTGVGNQPQHF; CDR3 DNA: TGTGCCACCAAACAGGGGACAGGGGTCGGCAATCAGCCCCAGCATTTT
D gene: TRBD1; V gene: TRBV14; J gene: TRBJ1-2; clone size: NA; CDR3 protein: CASSKKGQLFDTF; CDR3 DNA: TGTGCCAGCAGCAAGAAGGGACAGCTTTTTGACACCTTC
D gene: TRBD1; V gene: TRBV2; J gene: TRBJ1-2; clone size: NA; CDR3 protein: CASSPRDRNYGYTF; CDR3 DNA: TGTGCCAGCAGCCCCCGGGACAGGAACTATGGCTACACCTTC
D gene: NA; V gene: TRBV6-5; J gene: TRBJ1-1; clone size: NA; CDR3 protein: CASIRRDEAFF; CDR3 DNA: TGTGCCAGCATTCGACGGGATGAAGCTTTCTTT
D gene: NA; V gene: TRBV24-1; J gene: TRBJ2-5; clone size: NA; CDR3 protein: CATSGPGAAMTQYF; CDR3 DNA: TGTGCCACCAGTGGTCCGGGTGCGGCGATGACCCAGTACTTC
D gene: NA; V gene: TRBV7-9; J gene: TRBJ2-1; clone size: many; CDR3 protein: CASSSEWGPTNNEQFF; CDR3 DNA: TGTGCCAGCAGCTCAGAGTGGGGCCCCACCAACAATGAGCAGTTCTTC
D gene: NA; V gene: TRBV9; J gene: TRBJ1-3; clone size: NA; CDR3 protein: CASSVSGDSGNTIYF; CDR3 DNA: TGTGCCAGCAGCGTATCAGGGGACTCTGGAAACACCATATATTTT
D gene: TRBD2; V gene: TRBV7-2; J gene: TRBJ2-1; clone size: NA; CDR3 protein: CASSLVQAQRGAYNEQFF; CDR3 DNA: TGTGCCAGCAGCTTAGTACAGGCTCAGCGGGGGGCGTACAATGAGCAGTTCTTC
D gene: NA; V gene: TRBV9; J gene: TRBJ2-5; clone size: NA; CDR3 protein: CASSVGAGRGETQYF; CDR3 DNA: TGTGCCAGCAGCGTAGGCGCGGGTCGCGGGGAGACCCAGTACTTC
D gene: NA; V gene: TRBV9; J gene: TRBJ2-3; clone size: NA; CDR3 protein: CASSGRLTDMQYF; CDR3 DNA: TGTGCCAGCAGCGGTAGACTGACAGATATGCAGTATTTT
D gene: NA; V gene: TRBV29-1; J gene: TRBJ2-7; clone size: NA; CDR3 protein: CSVEGLKDEQYF; CDR3 DNA: TGCAGCGTTGAAGGACTAAAGGACGAGCAGTACTTC
D gene: TRBD1; V gene: TRBV4-2; J gene: TRBJ2-3; clone size: NA; CDR3 protein: CASSLRDRGTDTQYF; CDR3 DNA: TGTGCCAGCAGCCTACGGGACAGGGGCACAGATACGCAGTATTTT
D gene: NA; V gene: TRBV6-2/TRBV6-3; J gene: TRBJ2-5; clone size: NA; CDR3 protein: CASSQAVTQYF; CDR3 DNA: TGTGCCAGCAGCCAGGCGGTGACCCAGTACTTC
D gene: TRBD1; V gene: TRBV3-1/TRBV3-2; J gene: TRBJ1-3; clone size: few; CDR3 protein: CASSQDWDRAGNTIYF; CDR3 DNA: TGTGCCAGCAGCCAAGATTGGGACAGAGCTGGAAACACCATATATTTT
D gene: NA; V gene: TRBV28; J gene: TRBJ1-2; clone size: NA; CDR3 protein: CASRSRLYGYTF; CDR3 DNA: TGTGCCAGCAGGAGCAGACTCTATGGCTACACCTTC
D gene: TRBD2; V gene: TRBV28; J gene: TRBJ2-7; clone size: NA; CDR3 protein: CASQTSGRPYEQYF; CDR3 DNA: TGTGCCAGCCAAACTAGCGGGAGGCCCTACGAGCAGTACTTC
D gene: NA; V gene: TRBV11-2; J gene: TRBJ2-5; clone size: once; CDR3 protein: CASSLDLETQYF; CDR3 DNA: TGTGCCAGCAGCTTAGATCTAGAGACCCAGTACTTC
D gene: NA; V gene: TRBV11-1; J gene: TRBJ2-1; clone size: NA; CDR3 protein: CASVSGEKVNNEQFF; CDR3 DNA: TGTGCCAGCGTCTCAGGGGAGAAGGTAAACAATGAGCAGTTCTTC
D gene: NA; V gene: TRBV27; J gene: TRBJ1-2; clone size: NA; CDR3 protein: CASSLSPRDKTNYGYTF; CDR3 DNA: TGTGCCAGCAGTTTATCCCCCCGGGACAAAACTAACTATGGCTACACCTTC
D gene: TRBD2; V gene: TRBV19; J gene: TRBJ2-5; clone size: NA; CDR3 protein: CASSAMGGRGETQYF; CDR3 DNA: TGTGCCAGTAGTGCCATGGGGGGGAGGGGAGAGACCCAGTACTTC
D gene: TRBD2; V gene: TRBV4-3; J gene: TRBJ2-3; clone size: NA; CDR3 protein: CASSPQLRAGGRDTQYF; CDR3 DNA: TGCGCCAGCAGCCCCCAGCTTAGAGCGGGGGGCCGAGATACGCAGTATTTT
D gene: NA; V gene: TRBV28; J gene: TRBJ1-3; clone size: NA; CDR3 protein: CASVASSTGNTIYF; CDR3 DNA: TGTGCCAGCGTGGCCAGTTCAACTGGAAACACCATATATTTT
D gene: TRBD1; V gene: TRBV6-6; J gene: TRBJ1-3; clone size: NA; CDR3 protein: CASNSQGEYSGNTIYF; CDR3 DNA: TGTGCCAGCAACTCTCAGGGGGAATACTCTGGAAACACCATATATTTT
D gene: NA; V gene: TRBV23-1; J gene: TRBJ2-2; clone size: NA; CDR3 protein: CASSQSYTGELFF; CDR3 DNA: TGCGCCAGCAGTCAATCCTACACCGGGGAGCTGTTTTTT
D gene: NA; V gene: TRBV5-4; J gene: TRBJ2-7; clone size: NA; CDR3 protein: CASSLEGLTYEQYF; CDR3 DNA: TGTGCCAGCAGCTTGGAGGGACTTACCTACGAGCAGTACTTC
D gene: NA; V gene: TRBV3-1/TRBV3-2; J gene: TRBJ1-5; clone size: few; CDR3 protein: CASSQVSGQPQHF; CDR3 DNA: TGTGCCAGCAGCCAAGTGTCGGGTCAGCCCCAGCATTTT
D gene: NA; V gene: TRBV27; J gene: TRBJ1-3; clone size: few; CDR3 protein: CASSLRAAGNTIYF; CDR3 DNA: TGTGCCAGCAGTTTACGAGCGGCTGGAAACACCATATATTTT
D gene: TRBD1; V gene: TRBV5-1; J gene: TRBJ2-2; clone size: once; CDR3 protein: CASSPGTGNPGAGELFF; CDR3 DNA: TGCGCCAGCAGCCCCGGGACAGGGAACCCGGGCGCCGGGGAGCTGTTTTTT
D gene: NA; V gene: TRBV7-2; J gene: TRBJ2-1; clone size: few; CDR3 protein: CASSPGTSREEFF; CDR3 DNA: TGTGCCAGCAGCCCCGGGACTTCCAGGGAGGAGTTCTTC
D gene: NA; V gene: TRBV2; J gene: TRBJ1-1; clone size: NA; CDR3 protein: CASSLAENTEAFF; CDR3 DNA: TGTGCCAGCAGTCTGGCAGAAAACACTGAAGCTTTCTTT
D gene: NA; V gene: TRBV6-5; J gene: TRBJ1-6; clone size: NA; CDR3 protein: CASSSTLTGSNSPLHF; CDR3 DNA: TGTGCCAGCAGTTCCACCCTGACAGGCTCGAATTCACCCCTCCACTTT
D gene: NA; V gene: TRBV28; J gene: TRBJ1-1; clone size: NA; CDR3 protein: CASSFIRGGTEAFF; CDR3 DNA: TGTGCCAGCAGTTTCATACGGGGGGGGACTGAAGCTTTCTTT
D gene: NA; V gene: TRBV28; J gene: TRBJ2-1; clone size: NA; CDR3 protein: CASSSHVLGPSEQFF; CDR3 DNA: TGTGCCAGCAGTTCTCACGTTTTGGGGCCGAGTGAGCAGTTCTTC
D gene: TRBD1; V gene: TRBV4-3; J gene: TRBJ1-3; clone size: NA; CDR3 protein: CASSHLGQGPGNTIYF; CDR3 DNA: TGCGCCAGCAGCCACCTGGGACAGGGCCCTGGAAACACCATATATTTT
D gene: TRBD1; V gene: TRBV18; J gene: TRBJ1-5; clone size: few; CDR3 protein: CASSPGQGGQPQHF; CDR3 DNA: TGTGCCAGCTCACCGGGACAGGGCGGACAGCCCCAGCATTTT
D gene: TRBD1; V gene: TRBV3-1/TRBV3-2; J gene: TRBJ2-5; clone size: NA; CDR3 protein: CASSARDRGMQETQYF; CDR3 DNA: TGTGCCAGCAGCGCCCGGGACAGGGGTATGCAAGAGACCCAGTACTTC
D gene: NA; V gene: TRBV11-2; J gene: TRBJ1-2; clone size: NA; CDR3 protein: CASSSGGAGAHYGYTF; CDR3 DNA: TGTGCCAGCAGCTCCGGCGGCGCTGGGGCTCACTATGGCTACACCTTC
D gene: TRBD2; V gene: TRBV28; J gene: TRBJ2-3; clone size: NA; CDR3 protein: CASSPGGVAGHTDTQYF; CDR3 DNA: TGTGCCAGCAGCCCGGGGGGGGTAGCGGGACACACAGATACGCAGTATTTT
D gene: TRBD2; V gene: TRBV3-1/TRBV3-2; J gene: TRBJ2-5; clone size: NA; CDR3 protein: CASRRTSGSGETQYF; CDR3 DNA: TGTGCCAGCAGGAGGACTAGCGGGAGTGGAGAGACCCAGTACTTC
D gene: NA; V gene: TRBV19; J gene: TRBJ1-2; clone size: NA; CDR3 protein: CASSPSASGYGYTF; CDR3 DNA: TGTGCCAGTAGTCCTTCCGCCTCAGGGTATGGCTACACCTTC
D gene: NA; V gene: TRBV9; J gene: TRBJ2-1; clone size: NA; CDR3 protein: CASSVGQGGNEQFF; CDR3 DNA: TGTGCCAGCAGCGTAGGCCAGGGAGGCAATGAGCAGTTCTTC